The sequence of this TCR beta chain was determined in a study of cytomegalovirus exposure and HLA in healthy donors. The CDR3 is 13 residues long. Trimming removed 2 bases from V and 2 bases from J, with 6 bases in between. The germline CDR1 and CDR2 sequences are LNHDA and SQIVND (reference sequence). In regard to this clone: Its antigen is still unknown.

PCR amplification relied on 60 Vbeta primers (plus 13 Jbeta primers). Using immunoSEQ multiplex PCR, the repertoire was profiled, and TCRdb retains in-frame clones only, with some absent. The repertoire includes 220,000 or so clones, around four fifths of them detected once, and less than 3% sits in the top ten. Broader study findings: In a later analysis, at a false discovery rate of 0.05, approximately 16,000 TCR beta sequences were associated with HLA alleles. It emerged from a later analysis that several of the most significant clusters appeared to be linked to common viral pathogens. In vitro experiments confirmed that three CMV-associated chains were specific for CMV antigens. Associated with cytomegalovirus, according to the listing, were 150 to 200 TCR beta chains.

Sequenced sample: PBMCs. V is TRBV19 and J is TRBJ1-2; D unresolved. This receptor was obtained from a woman in her thirties or forties in good health and CMV-seronegative. DNA for the CDR3: TGTGCCAGTAGTATAACAGAAAACTATGGCTACACCTTC. Translation: CASSITENYGYTF.